Shown below are 5 T cell receptor beta chains from a single sample sequenced in a study of T cell responses to AZD1222 COVID-19 vaccine. The data were produced by immunoSEQ multiplex PCR, yet TCRdb's version contains in-frame clones alone and is incomplete. Counted here are 83,000 or so clones, around nine tenths occurring once; the ten biggest clones make up around 7%. The sequences come from peripheral blood, collected 28 days after the second AZD1222 dose. The receptors were sampled from an adult who received the AZD1222 COVID-19 vaccine.

This clone was observed a handful of times. The chain has TRBV7-8 and TRBJ1-5; 7 nucleotides agree with TRBD1. This CDR3 is built from 16 residues. The V segment lost 3 bases and the J segment 0 bases; nucleotides outside the gene matches: 5. CDR1 is SGHVS, CDR2 FQNEAQ, per germline. The CDR3 is CASSLSTGSSNQPQHF. Written as DNA, the CDR3 is TGTGCCAGCAGCTTGTCGACAGGGTCTAGCAATCAGCCCCAGCATTTT.

V gene TRBV7-2 combines with J gene TRBJ1-5; no clear D. The V gene's germline CDR1 is SGHTA and CDR2 FQGNSA. This CDR3 contains 15 residues. The V gene lost 2 bases and the J gene lost 0 bases, with 8 bases spanning the gap. CDR3 residues: CASSLRDGSNQPQHF. In DNA, the CDR3 is TGTGCCAGCAGCTTAAGAGACGGTAGCAATCAGCCCCAGCATTTT.

The chain uses TRBV27 and TRBJ2-7; unclear D gene. V gave up 5 bases and J gave up 4 bases, with 9 bases separating them. Germline-derived CDR1 and CDR2 are MNHEY and SMNVEV (reference sequence). The CDR3 totals 12 residues. CDR3 coding DNA: TGTGCCAGCAGTGGGTCCCTATACGAGCAGTACTTC. Its protein product is CASSGSLYEQYF.

The chain links TRBV7-9 to TRBJ1-2; 9 nucleotides line up with TRBD1. The V gene end was trimmed by 5 bases and the J gene end by 6 bases; junction bases not matched to a gene: 4. The germline V gene has CDR1 SEHNR and CDR2 FQNEAQ (reference sequence). The CDR3 totals 13 residues. For the CDR3, the DNA is TGTGCCAGCAGCGAACAGGGGGCGCATGGCTACACCTTC. This sequence encodes CASSEQGAHGYTF.

The chain links TRBV4-1 to TRBJ1-4, with D unclear. V was pared by 3 bases and J by 0 bases, with 8 bases between. CDR3 length equals 15 residues. Germline V CDR1 and CDR2: MGHRA, YSYEKL. CDR3 nucleotides: TGCGCCAGCAGCCATACCGGGACAACTAATGAAAAACTGTTTTTT. It codes for CASSHTGTTNEKLFF.